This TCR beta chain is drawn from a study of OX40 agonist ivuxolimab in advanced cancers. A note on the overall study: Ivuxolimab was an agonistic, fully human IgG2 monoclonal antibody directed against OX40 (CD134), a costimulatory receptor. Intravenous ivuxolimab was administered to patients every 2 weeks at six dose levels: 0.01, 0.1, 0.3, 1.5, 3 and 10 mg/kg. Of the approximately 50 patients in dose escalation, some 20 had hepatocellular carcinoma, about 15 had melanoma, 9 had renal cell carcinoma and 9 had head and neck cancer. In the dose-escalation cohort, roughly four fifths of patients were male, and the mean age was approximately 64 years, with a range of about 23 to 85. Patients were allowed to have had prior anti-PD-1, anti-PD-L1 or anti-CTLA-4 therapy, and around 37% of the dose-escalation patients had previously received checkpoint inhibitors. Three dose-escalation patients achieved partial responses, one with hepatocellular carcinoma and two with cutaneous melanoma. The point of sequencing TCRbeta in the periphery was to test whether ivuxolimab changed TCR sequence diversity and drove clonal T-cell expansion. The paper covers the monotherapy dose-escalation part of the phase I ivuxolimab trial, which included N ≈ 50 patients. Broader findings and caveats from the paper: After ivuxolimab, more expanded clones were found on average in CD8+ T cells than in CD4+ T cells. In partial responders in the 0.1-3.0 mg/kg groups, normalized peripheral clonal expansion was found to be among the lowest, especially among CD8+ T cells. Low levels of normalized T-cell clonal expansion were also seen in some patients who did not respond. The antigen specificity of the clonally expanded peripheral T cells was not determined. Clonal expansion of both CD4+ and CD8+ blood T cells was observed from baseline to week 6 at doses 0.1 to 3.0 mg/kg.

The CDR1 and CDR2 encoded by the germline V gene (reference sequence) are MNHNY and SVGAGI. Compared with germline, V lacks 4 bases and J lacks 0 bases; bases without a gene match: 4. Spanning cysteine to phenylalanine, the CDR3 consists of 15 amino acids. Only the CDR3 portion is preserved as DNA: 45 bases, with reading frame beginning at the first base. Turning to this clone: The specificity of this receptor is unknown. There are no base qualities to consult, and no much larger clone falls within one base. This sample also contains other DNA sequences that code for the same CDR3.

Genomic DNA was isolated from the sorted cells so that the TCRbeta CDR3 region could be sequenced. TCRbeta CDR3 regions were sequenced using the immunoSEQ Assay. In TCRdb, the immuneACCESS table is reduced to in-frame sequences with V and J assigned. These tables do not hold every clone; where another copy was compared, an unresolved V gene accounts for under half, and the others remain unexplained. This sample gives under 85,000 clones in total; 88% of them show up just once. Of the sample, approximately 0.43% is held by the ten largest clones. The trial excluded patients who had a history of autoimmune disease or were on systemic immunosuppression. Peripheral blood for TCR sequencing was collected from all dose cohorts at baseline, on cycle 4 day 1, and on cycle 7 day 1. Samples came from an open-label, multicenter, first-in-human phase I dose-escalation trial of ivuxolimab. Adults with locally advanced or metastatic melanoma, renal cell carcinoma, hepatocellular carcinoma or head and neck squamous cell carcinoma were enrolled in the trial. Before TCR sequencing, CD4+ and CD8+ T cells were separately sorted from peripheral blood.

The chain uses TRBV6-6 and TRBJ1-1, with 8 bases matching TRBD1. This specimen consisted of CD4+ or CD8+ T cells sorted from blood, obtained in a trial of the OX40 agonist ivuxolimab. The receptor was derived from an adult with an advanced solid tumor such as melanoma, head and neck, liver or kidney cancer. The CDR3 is CASSSWDRLNTEAFF. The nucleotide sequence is TGTGCCAGCAGTTCGTGGGACAGGCTGAACACTGAAGCTTTCTTT.